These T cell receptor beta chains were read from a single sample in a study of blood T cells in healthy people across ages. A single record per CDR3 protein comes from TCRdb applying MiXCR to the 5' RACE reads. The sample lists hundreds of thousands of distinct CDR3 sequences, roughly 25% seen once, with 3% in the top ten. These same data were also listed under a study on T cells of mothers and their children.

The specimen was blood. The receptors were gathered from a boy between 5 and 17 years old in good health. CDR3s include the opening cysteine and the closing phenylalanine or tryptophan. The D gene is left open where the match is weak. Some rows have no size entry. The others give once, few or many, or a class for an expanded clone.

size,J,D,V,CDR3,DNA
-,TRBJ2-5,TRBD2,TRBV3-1,CASSQGLLAGGGETQYF,TGTGCCAGCAGCCAAGGCCTACTAGCGGGGGGCGGAGAGACCCAGTACTTC
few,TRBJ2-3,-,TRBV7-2,CASSLEGLTTDTQYF,TGTGCCAGCAGCTTAGAGGGCCTTACCACGGATACGCAGTATTTT
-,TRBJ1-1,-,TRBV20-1,CSARRSLSMNTEAFF,TGCAGTGCTAGGCGGAGCCTCTCTATGAACACTGAAGCTTTCTTT
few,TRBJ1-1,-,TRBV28,CASSFRPWDTEAFF,TGTGCCAGCAGTTTTAGGCCGTGGGACACTGAAGCTTTCTTT
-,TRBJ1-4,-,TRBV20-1,CSGEKLFF,TGCAGTGGCGAAAAACTGTTTTTT
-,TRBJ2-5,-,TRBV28,CASSPMRRSETQYF,TGTGCCAGCAGCCCAATGAGGCGCAGTGAGACCCAGTACTTC
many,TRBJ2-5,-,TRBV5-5,CASSLGHSQETQYF,TGTGCCAGCAGCTTGGGTCACAGTCAAGAGACCCAGTACTTC
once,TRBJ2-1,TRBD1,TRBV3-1,CASSRIFGQGEPYNEQFF,TGTGCCAGCAGCCGCATTTTCGGACAGGGAGAACCTTACAATGAGCAGTTCTTC
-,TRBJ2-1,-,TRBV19,CASSILRGPIREQFF,TGTGCCAGTAGTATACTACGGGGGCCTATTCGGGAGCAGTTCTTC
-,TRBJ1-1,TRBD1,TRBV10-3,CAISDPGQVLGEAFF,TGTGCCATCAGTGACCCAGGACAGGTTTTGGGTGAAGCTTTCTTT
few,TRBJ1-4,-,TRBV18,CASSPGAGVNEKLFF,TGTGCCAGCTCACCCGGGGCAGGGGTAAATGAAAAACTGTTTTTT
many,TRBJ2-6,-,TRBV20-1,CSAGGGTGANVLTF,TGCAGTGCCGGCGGAGGAACTGGGGCCAACGTCCTGACTTTC
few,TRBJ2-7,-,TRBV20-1,CSARGGGRSYEQYF,TGCAGTGCTAGAGGTGGGGGCCGATCCTACGAGCAGTACTTC
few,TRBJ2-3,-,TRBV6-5,CASSYSAIADTQYF,TGTGCCAGCAGTTACTCGGCCATAGCAGATACGCAGTATTTT
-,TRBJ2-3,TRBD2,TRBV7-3,CASSLTTGGTSTDTQYF,TGTGCCAGCAGCTTAACGACGGGGGGGACCAGCACGGATACGCAGTATTTT
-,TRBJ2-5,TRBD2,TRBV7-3,CASSFHSGGRETQYF,TGTGCCAGCAGCTTCCATAGCGGGGGTAGGGAGACCCAGTACTTC
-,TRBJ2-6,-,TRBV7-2,CASSLGPDNVLTF,TGTGCCAGCAGCTTAGGCCCTGACAACGTCCTGACTTTC
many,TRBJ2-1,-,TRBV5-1,CASSANRRDPTNNEQFF,TGCGCCAGCAGCGCTAACCGCCGGGACCCCACCAACAATGAGCAGTTCTTC
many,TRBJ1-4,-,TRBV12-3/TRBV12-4,CASSYSTTNEKLFF,TGTGCCAGCAGTTATTCAACAACTAATGAAAAACTGTTTTTT
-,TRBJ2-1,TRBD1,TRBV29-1,CSVIYDRVYNEQFF,TGCAGCGTCATATACGACAGGGTTTACAATGAGCAGTTCTTC
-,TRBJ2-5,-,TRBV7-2,CASSFWEEGRTQYF,TGTGCCAGCAGCTTCTGGGAGGAGGGGAGGACCCAGTACTTC
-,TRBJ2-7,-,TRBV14,CASSLRHGHEQYF,TGTGCCAGCAGCCTAAGACATGGTCACGAGCAGTACTTC
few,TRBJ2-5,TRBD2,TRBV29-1,CSGSGGPLETQYF,TGCAGCGGTAGCGGGGGTCCTCTAGAGACCCAGTACTTC
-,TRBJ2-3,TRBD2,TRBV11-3,CASSLASGTSGTGTQYF,TGTGCCAGCAGCTTAGCCTCTGGGACTAGCGGCACAGGTACGCAGTATTTT
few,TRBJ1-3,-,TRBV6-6,CASSTGPQEDTIYF,TGTGCCAGCAGTACGGGACCCCAGGAAGACACCATATATTTT
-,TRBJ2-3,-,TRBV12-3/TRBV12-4,CASSFRWDGPYF,TGTGCCAGCAGTTTCCGATGGGACGGCCCGTATTTT
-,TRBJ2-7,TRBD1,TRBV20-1,CSASSGQVNSYEQYF,TGCAGTGCTAGTTCAGGACAGGTCAACTCCTACGAGCAGTACTTC
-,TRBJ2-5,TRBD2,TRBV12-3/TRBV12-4,CASTLAGAQETQYF,TGTGCCAGCACTCTAGCGGGGGCTCAAGAGACCCAGTACTTC
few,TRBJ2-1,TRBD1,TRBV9,CASSIGQGANEQFF,TGTGCCAGCAGCATCGGACAGGGGGCGAATGAGCAGTTCTTC
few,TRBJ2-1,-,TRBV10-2,CASSESTGKSYNEQFF,TGCGCCAGCAGTGAGTCTACGGGGAAGTCCTACAATGAGCAGTTCTTC
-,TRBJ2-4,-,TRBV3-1,CASSQGGGWGQNIQYF,TGTGCCAGCAGCCAAGGGGGGGGTTGGGGGCAAAACATTCAGTACTTC
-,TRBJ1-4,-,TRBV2,CASSADMEGEKLFF,TGTGCCAGCAGTGCCGACATGGAGGGCGAAAAACTGTTTTTT
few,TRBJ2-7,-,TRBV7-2,CASSLSRGTLAQYF,TGTGCCAGCAGCTTATCCCGGGGCACCCTAGCGCAGTACTTC
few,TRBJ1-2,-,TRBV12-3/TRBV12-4,CASNQGNYYGYTF,TGTGCCAGCAACCAGGGGAACTACTATGGCTACACCTTC
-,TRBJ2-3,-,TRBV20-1,CSARRDSTDTQYF,TGCAGTGCTAGACGGGACTCCACAGATACGCAGTATTTT
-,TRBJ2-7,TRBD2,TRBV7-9,CASSLAGGLAGYEQYF,TGTGCCAGCAGCTTAGCGGGGGGACTAGCGGGCTACGAGCAGTACTTC
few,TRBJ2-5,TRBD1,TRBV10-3,CAIRESGQGDETQYF,TGTGCCATCCGGGAGTCTGGACAGGGGGACGAGACCCAGTACTTC
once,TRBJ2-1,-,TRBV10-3,CAISENPLSSYNEQFF,TGTGCCATCAGTGAAAACCCCCTGAGCTCCTACAATGAGCAGTTCTTC
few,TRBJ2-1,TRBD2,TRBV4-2,CASSQDRGGAISEQFF,TGTGCCAGCAGCCAAGATCGCGGGGGGGCCATTAGTGAGCAGTTCTTC
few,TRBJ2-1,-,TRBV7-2,CASSPRTFNEQFF,TGTGCCAGCAGCCCCCGGACTTTCAATGAGCAGTTCTTC
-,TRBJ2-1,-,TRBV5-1,CASSFRGPEQFF,TGCGCCAGCAGCTTCCGGGGGCCTGAGCAGTTCTTC
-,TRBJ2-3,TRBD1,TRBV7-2,CASSPLGTGSDTQYF,TGTGCCAGCAGCCCTTTAGGGACAGGGAGCGATACGCAGTATTTT
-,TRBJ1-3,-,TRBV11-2,CASSQLQDRLNTIYF,TGTGCCAGCAGCCAACTCCAGGACCGCTTAAACACCATATATTTT